This passage covers 22 T cell receptor beta chains from one sample sequenced in a study of spatial heterogeneity in lung cancer. No antigen has been assigned to these receptors. Study-level findings and limits: Intratumoral expanded alpha and beta TCR counts were found to track tumor mutation counts.

Time point reported: sample taken at primary tumor resection. TCRdb used MiXCR to reprocess the 5' RACE reads, holding one entry per CDR3 protein. The data contain roughly 15,000 distinct CDR3 sequences, roughly 4.7% of them singletons. The sequencing here drew on lung tumor tissue, taken at surgery. These receptors all come from a female donor with early-stage non-small cell lung cancer.

This clonotype is medium-sized. The library was prepared for alpha chains; this beta chain is a stray read, so its frequency means little. The V and J genes are TRBV4-1 and TRBJ2-1; 7 nucleotides match TRBD2. This CDR3 comprises 16 residues. V lost 0 bases and J lost 4; bases outside the gene matches: 6. Germline lookup yields CDR1 MGHRA and CDR2 YSYEKL. CDR3 amino acids: CASSQDTGGFYNEQFF. Here the CDR3 DNA reads TGCGCCAGCAGCCAAGATACGGGAGGCTTTTACAATGAGCAGTTCTTC.

The sample holds many counts of this clonotype. The library was built for alpha chains, so this beta chain is an off-target read and its size means little. The V gene is TRBV2, the J gene TRBJ2-7, with 13 nucleotides matching TRBD2. CDR3 length equals 15 residues. Looked up from germline, CDR1 is SNHLY and CDR2 is FYNNEI. V gave up 3 bases and J gave up 3 bases; unmatched junction bases: 2. CDR3 in amino acids: CASSDWTSGGYEQYF. In nucleotides, the CDR3 is TGTGCCAGCAGTGACTGGACTAGCGGGGGCTACGAGCAGTACTTC. The whole variable domain, filled in from reference TRBV2 and TRBJ2-7, reads EPEVTQTPSHQVTQMGQEVILRCVPISNHLYFYWYRQILGQKVEFLVSFYNNEISEKSEIFDDQFSVERPDGSNFTLKIRSTKLEDSAMYFCASSDWTSGGYEQYFGPGTRLTVT.

There are many counts of this clonotype. Because the library targeted alpha chains, this beta chain is an off-target read whose size means little. V is TRBV30 and J is TRBJ1-2; D possibly corresponds to TRBD1 (5 bases). V was clipped by 3 bases and J by 2 bases, with 10 bases between them. This CDR3 is 13 amino acids long. CDR1 is GTSNPN, CDR2 SVGIG, per germline (reference sequence). Here the CDR3 DNA reads TGTGCCTGGAGAAGGGGCGCAAACTATGGCTACACCTTC. Residues: CAWRRGANYGYTF. The variable domain in full, completed from reference TRBV30 and TRBJ1-2, reads SQTIHQWPATLVQPVGSPLSLECTVEGTSNPNLYWYRQAAGRGLQLLFYSVGIGQISSEVPQNLSASRPQDRQFILSSKKLLLSDSGFYLCAWRRGANYGYTFGSGTRLTVV.

By sample share, this clonotype is medium-sized. A library made for alpha chains picked up this beta chain off target, so its size means little. This chain connects TRBV20-1 to TRBJ2-7, with TRBD1 matching 10 bases. The CDR3 runs 14 residues. The V gene end was trimmed by 5 bases and the J gene end by 6 bases; junction bases not matched to a gene: 10. Germline V gene sequence: CDR1 DFQATT, CDR2 SNEGSKA (reference sequence). The CDR3 protein is CSARQTGTGVEQYF. The CDR3, as DNA: TGCAGTGCTCGTCAGACCGGGACAGGGGTCGAGCAGTACTTC.

By frequency in the sample, this clonotype is medium-sized. The library was prepared for alpha chains; this beta chain is a stray read, so its frequency means little. This chain connects TRBV21-1 to TRBJ2-1; the D call TRBD1 from the table was never checked on the DNA. TRBV21-1 is designated a pseudogene. The CDR3 spans 14 residues. The CDR3 is CACVDRYSYNEQFF. CDR3 DNA sequence: TGTGCCTGTGTTGACAGGTACTCCTACAATGAGCAGTTCTTC.

This clonotype is labeled as medium-sized. In a library made to pick up alpha chains, this beta chain is a stray read with a size that means little. V is TRBV20-1 and J is TRBJ1-5, with D possibly being TRBD1 (5 bases). The germline V and J ends were trimmed by 5 bases and 3 bases, with 11 bases remaining between them. CDR1 is DFQATT, CDR2 SNEGSKA, per germline (reference sequence). The CDR3 sequence is 13 residues long. This chain's CDR3 is CSALTDINQPQHF. DNA of the CDR3: TGCAGTGCTTTGACGGACATCAATCAGCCCCAGCATTTT.

This clonotype has a count of ten or more. The library was designed around alpha chains, so this beta chain is a stray read whose abundance carries little weight. The chain employs TRBV9 and TRBJ2-5; D unclear. V lost 3 bases and J 2 bases, leaving 11 bases between the germline ends. The CDR3 runs to 14 residues. CDR1 SGDLS and CDR2 YYNGEE come from the germline V gene. CDR3 sequence: CASSAQTTQETQYF. CDR3 sequence (DNA): TGTGCCAGCAGCGCCCAAACTACGCAAGAGACCCAGTACTTC.

This clonotype was counted only a few times. The library was designed around alpha chains, so this beta chain is a stray read whose abundance carries little weight. V gene TRBV6-5 combines with J gene TRBJ2-1; D possibly corresponds to TRBD1 (6 bases). CDR1 and CDR2 from the germline V gene are MNHEY and SVGAGI. Trimming pared 6 bases from V and 4 bases from J, leaving 10 bases between. The CDR3 runs 13 residues. The CDR3 DNA is TGTGCCAGCAGGGGAACAGGGTACAATGAGCAGTTCTTC. The encoded protein is CASRGTGYNEQFF.

This clonotype qualifies as medium-sized. This beta chain is off target for a library built for alpha chains, so its abundance means little. The V and J genes are TRBV6-5 and TRBJ1-1, with D tentatively TRBD1 (6 bases). CDR3 length: 13 residues. V was shortened by 0 bases and J by 11 bases, with 13 bases between the two germline ends. Germline CDR1 reads MNHEY; CDR2 reads SVGAGI. CDR3 in DNA: TGTGCCAGCAGTTACTCACAGGGAAGAGACGCTTTCTTT. This codes for CASSYSQGRDAFF.

This clonotype appeared many times. Since it is a stray read in a library aimed at alpha chains, this beta chain has a size that is not meaningful. J is TRBJ1-2 and V is TRBV19; D is possibly TRBD1 (6 bases). This CDR3 region has 14 residues. Deletions cut 8 bases from V and 4 bases from J, with 17 bases between. CDR1 LNHDA and CDR2 SQIVND come from the germline V gene (reference sequence). CDR3 in amino acids: CASRSPGGSYGYTF. CDR3 nucleotides: TGTGCCAGTCGATCGCCGGGGGGCTCCTATGGCTACACCTTC.

This clonotype was recorded at least ten times. Within a library made for alpha chains, this beta chain is off target, and its count is uninformative. V is TRBV7-2 and J is TRBJ2-5; D possibly corresponds to TRBD2 (7 bases). Germline V gene data show CDR1 as SGHTA and CDR2 as FQGNSA. The length of the CDR3 is 15 residues. The V gene lost 3 bases and the J gene lost 4 bases, with 15 bases spanning the gap. DNA for the CDR3: TGTGCCAGCAGCTTTGTATCGGGGGGCGGAGAGACCCAGTACTTC. Translating it yields CASSFVSGGGETQYF.

This clonotype was detected only a few times. Because this beta chain is a stray read in a library intended to capture alpha chains, its abundance should not be given much weight. This chain links TRBV12-5 with TRBJ1-5; TRBD1 might be the D (6 bases). The length of the CDR3 is 16 residues. CDR1 and CDR2 (germline): LGHNT, FRNRAP. V shed 6 bases and J shed 0 bases, with 15 bases lying between them. The DNA for the CDR3 is TGTGCTAGTGGCCTGGAAGGGGGGGGTAGCAATCAGCCCCAGCATTTT. Amino acid sequence: CASGLEGGGSNQPQHF.

This clonotype was found many times. The size of this beta chain means little, since it is a stray read in a library made for alpha chains. The chain combines TRBV6-6 with TRBJ2-7; 14 bases match TRBD2. With V trimmed by 0 bases and J by 0 bases, 13 bases remained unmatched. This CDR3 contains 21 residues. CDR1 and CDR2 (germline): MNHNY, SVGAGI (reference sequence). The CDR3 bases are TGTGCCAGCAGTTACTCCCGTGGACTAGCGGGGGGCACGACGAGCTCCTACGAGCAGTACTTC. Its translation: CASSYSRGLAGGTTSSYEQYF.

This clonotype was counted at least ten times. The size of this beta chain means little, since it is a stray read in a library made for alpha chains. The chain uses TRBV11-2 and TRBJ2-5; TRBD1 or TRBD2 may be the D gene (6 bases each). This CDR3 comprises 18 residues. Looked up from germline, CDR1 is SGHAT and CDR2 is FQNNGV. Trimming took off 1 base at V and 4 bases at J, with 22 bases between the two ends. The CDR3, as DNA: TGTGCCAGCAGCTTAGTGGGGGGCCGGACGAGGCTAGGAGAGACCCAGTACTTC. Translated: CASSLVGGRTRLGETQYF.

This clonotype was detected a few times. Since it is a stray read in a library aimed at alpha chains, this beta chain has a size that is not meaningful. The J gene is TRBJ2-1, the V gene TRBV2; D is unresolved. This CDR3 has 11 residues. V dropped 2 bases and J dropped 8 bases, with 4 bases sitting between them. Germline V gene lookup returns CDR1 SNHLY and CDR2 FYNNEI. CDR3 in DNA: TGTGCCAGCAGTGAACGGGATGAGCAGTTCTTC. Amino acid sequence: CASSERDEQFF. The whole variable domain, remainder taken from reference TRBV2 and TRBJ2-1, is EPEVTQTPSHQVTQMGQEVILRCVPISNHLYFYWYRQILGQKVEFLVSFYNNEISEKSEIFDDQFSVERPDGSNFTLKIRSTKLEDSAMYFCASSERDEQFFGPGTRLTVL.

This clonotype was seen at least ten times. Within a library made for alpha chains, this beta chain is off target, and its count is uninformative. This chain joins TRBV24-1 and TRBJ2-6, with unresolved D. Trimming took off 5 bases at V and 1 base at J, with 2 bases between the two ends. CDR1 is KGHDR, CDR2 SFDVKD, per germline. This CDR3 spans 13 amino acids. CDR3 residues: CATSASGANVLTF. The CDR3 DNA sequence: TGTGCCACCAGTGCGTCTGGGGCCAACGTCCTGACTTTC.

Judged by abundance, this clonotype is medium-sized. This beta chain slipped into a library made for alpha chains as a stray read, so its size is not meaningful. The rearrangement joins TRBV11-2 to TRBJ1-2; possibly TRBD1 for D (6 bases). Germline V gene data show CDR1 as SGHAT and CDR2 as FQNNGV. Trimming took off 3 bases at V and 6 bases at J, with 14 bases between the two ends. The CDR3 is made up of 14 amino acids. The CDR3 is CASSFTGTQDGYTF. The CDR3 DNA reads as TGTGCCAGCAGCTTCACCGGGACACAGGATGGCTACACCTTC.

This clonotype was counted at least ten times. As an off-target read in a library built for alpha chains, this beta chain has a frequency of little significance. The chain couples TRBV7-2 to TRBJ2-7; no firm D call. The CDR3 runs to 13 residues. V was clipped by 5 bases and J by 1 base, with 9 bases between them. Germline V gives CDR1 SGHTA, CDR2 FQGNSA. CDR3 nucleotide sequence: TGTGCCAGCAGCCCGGGTGGGTCCTACGAGCAGTACTTC. This gives the protein CASSPGGSYEQYF.

Many counts were recorded for this clonotype. This beta chain is an off-target read within a library intended for alpha chains, so its frequency means little. The chain joins TRBV12-3 or TRBV12-4 to TRBJ1-6; TRBD1 might be the D (5 bases). The CDR3 has 14 residues. V was cut by 6 bases and J by 6 bases, with 12 bases left in between. This CDR3 is CASSSGESNSPLHF. In DNA form, the CDR3 reads TGTGCCAGCAGCTCGGGGGAAAGTAATTCACCCCTCCACTTT.

In regard to this clonotype: As an off-target read in a library built for alpha chains, this beta chain has a frequency of little significance. The CDR3 is CASSFGSGQYF. The CDR3 coding sequence is TGTGCCAGCAGTTTTGGCTCCGGCCAGTACTTC. The chain joins TRBV12-3 or TRBV12-4 to TRBJ2-7; D unclear. The V end lost 3 bases, the J end lost 10 bases, and 10 bases lay between the germline ends. The CDR3 has 11 amino acids.

Ten or more counts support this clonotype. Because this beta chain is a stray read in a library intended to capture alpha chains, its abundance should not be given much weight. The CDR3 loop reads CASSPRTGGETGELFF. CDR3 in DNA: TGTGCCAGCAGCCCCAGGACAGGGGGCGAGACCGGGGAGCTGTTTTTT. The chain joins TRBV11-2 to TRBJ2-2; 11 nucleotides agree with TRBD1. The germline V gene has CDR1 SGHAT and CDR2 FQNNGV. Losses at the gene ends were 5 bases for V and 5 bases for J; bases not matched to a gene: 7. The CDR3 covers 16 residues. The full variable domain, completed using reference TRBV11-2 and TRBJ2-2, is EAGVAQSPRYKIIEKRQSVAFWCNPISGHATLYWYQQILGQGPKLLIQFQNNGVVDDSQLPKDRFSAERLKGVDSTLKIQPAKLEDSAVYLCASSPRTGGETGELFFGEGSRLTVL.

This clonotype was observed many times. This beta chain came through as a stray read in a library set up for alpha chains, and its size says little. The chain carries TRBV20-1 and TRBJ2-3; perhaps TRBD2 as D (5 bases). Trimming stripped 3 bases from V and 7 bases from J, with 11 bases between. Germline loops: CDR1 DFQATT, CDR2 SNEGSKA (reference sequence). The length of the CDR3 is 12 residues. The CDR3 region has the DNA TGCAGTGCTAGGATCGGGGTACATACGCAGTATTTT. Its translation is CSARIGVHTQYF.